Below, 26 T cell receptor beta chains from the same sample are listed, as sequenced in a study of identifying expanded T cells in peripheral blood. Method: immunoSEQ multiplex PCR; TCRdb's copy keeps in-frame clones and lacks some. The repertoire includes approximately 97,000 clones, around 89% of them detected once, and roughly 13% sits in the top ten. Sequencing used blood. These receptors were obtained from a person aged 18-70 years in good health.

This clone has only one observation. The chain links TRBV23-1 to TRBJ2-7, with TRBD1 identical over 7 bases. TRBV23-1 is an ORF, and what it does is uncertain. The CDR3 consists of 16 residues. Trimming cost V 3 bases and J 1 base; bases outside gene matches: 9. The CDR3 loop is CASSHPYRGKSYEQYF. The CDR3 nucleotides read TGCGCCAGCAGTCACCCTTACAGGGGTAAGTCCTACGAGCAGTACTTC.

This clone has a count of ten or more. This chain connects TRBV19 to TRBJ2-3, with TRBD1 matching 8 bases. J was trimmed by 4 bases and V by 6 bases; bases with no gene match: 6. CDR1 LNHDA and CDR2 SQIVND come from the germline V gene (reference sequence). The CDR3 totals 14 residues. The chain's CDR3 is CASSPGQGADTQYF. The CDR3, as DNA: TGTGCCAGTAGCCCTGGACAGGGCGCAGATACGCAGTATTTT.

The rearrangement uses TRBV5-4 and TRBJ2-7, with 10 bases lining up with TRBD1. J was trimmed by 5 bases and V by 1 base; bases with no gene match: 6. CDR3 length: 15 residues. Germline CDR1 and CDR2: SGHNT and YYREEE (reference sequence). The CDR3 coding sequence is TGTGCCAGCAGCTTGCGTACCGGGACAGGGGACGAGCAGTACTTC. It encodes CASSLRTGTGDEQYF.

The chain links TRBV28 to TRBJ2-5; 8 bases are a match to TRBD1. Germline CDR1 and CDR2: MDHEN and SYDVKM. The CDR3 totals 15 residues. V lost 5 bases, J lost 4 bases, and 9 bases stayed unmatched. CDR3 bases: TGTGCCAGCAGTAGCCAGGGGGCTGGTTTAGAGACCCAGTACTTC. It is translated as CASSSQGAGLETQYF.

V is TRBV7-9 and J is TRBJ1-6; D gene unclear. Germline assignment: CDR1 SEHNR and CDR2 FQNEAQ (reference sequence). CDR3 length equals 14 residues. Trimming cost V 8 bases and J 9 bases, with 17 bases left between them. The CDR3 spells CASAMDPEGSPLHF. CDR3 sequence (DNA): TGTGCCAGCGCCATGGATCCGGAAGGTTCACCCCTCCACTTT.

The chain uses TRBV4-1 and TRBJ2-1, with TRBD2 as a possible D gene (5 bases). This CDR3 region has 15 residues. Germline V gene sequence: CDR1 MGHRA, CDR2 YSYEKL. Trimming stripped 4 bases from V and 5 bases from J, with 15 bases between. The CDR3 reads CASSLTSSGNNEQFF. Written as DNA, the CDR3 is TGCGCCAGCAGCCTCACTAGTTCAGGAAACAATGAGCAGTTCTTC.

V is TRBV18 and J is TRBJ2-2, with 9 bases lining up with TRBD1. Losses at the gene ends were 5 bases for V and 3 bases for J; bases not matched to a gene: 7. The length of the CDR3 is 16 residues. Germline lookup yields CDR1 KGHSH and CDR2 LQKENI. CDR3 bases: TGTGCCAGCTCAATCAACCGGGACAGGGACACCGGGGAGCTGTTTTTT. Its translation: CASSINRDRDTGELFF.

This clone was seen a handful of times. This CDR3 is CASRSDMNTEAFF. CDR3 in DNA: TGTGCCAGCAGAAGCGACATGAACACTGAAGCTTTCTTT. This sequence joins TRBV27 and TRBJ1-1; no definite D call. V lost 6 bases, J lost 0 bases, and 8 bases lay in between. The germline CDR1 and CDR2 sequences are MNHEY and SMNVEV (reference sequence). The CDR3 covers 13 residues.

This clone occurred once. The chain carries TRBV9 and TRBJ1-2; tentative D call: TRBD1 (5 bases). The V gene's germline CDR1 is SGDLS and CDR2 YYNGEE. The V end was cut by 2 bases, the J end by 8 bases, with 10 bases between. The CDR3 loop spans 12 amino acids. This CDR3 is CASSVGAGGYTF. CDR3 bases: TGTGCCAGCAGCGTTGGGGCTGGAGGCTACACCTTC.

The J gene is TRBJ1-5, the V gene TRBV7-2; 10 nucleotides match TRBD1. This CDR3 comprises 16 residues. Germline CDR1 SGHTA, CDR2 FQGNSA. With V trimmed by 5 bases and J by 4 bases, 8 bases remained unmatched. The CDR3 nucleotides read TGTGCCAGCAGCCACGACAGGGGGCGCGGGAATCAGCCCCAGCATTTT. This sequence encodes CASSHDRGRGNQPQHF.

V is TRBV10-3 and J is TRBJ2-7, with 8 bases aligning to TRBD1. CDR3 length: 15 residues. The V gene end was trimmed by 6 bases and the J gene end by 4 bases; junction bases not matched to a gene: 11. CDR1 and CDR2 from the germline V gene are ENHRY and SYGVKD. The CDR3 DNA sequence: TGTGCCATCAGGACAGGGGCCTCACCCGCTTACGAGCAGTACTTC. This gives the protein CAIRTGASPAYEQYF.

V gene TRBV28 combines with J gene TRBJ1-5, with 9 bases lining up with TRBD1. The CDR3 is made up of 17 amino acids. V shed 2 bases, J shed 8 bases, and the junction held 13 bases outside the gene matches. Looked up from germline, CDR1 is MDHEN and CDR2 is SYDVKM. CDR3 loop: CASSLGSTGGRREPQHF. In nucleotides, the CDR3 is TGTGCCAGCAGTTTAGGATCCACAGGGGGCCGTCGGGAGCCCCAGCATTTT.

The genes are TRBV4-2 and TRBJ2-3; the match to TRBD2 covers 8 bases. The V and J ends lost 3 bases and 3 bases, in that order; junction bases with no gene match: 11. This CDR3 contains 17 residues. Germline lookup yields CDR1 LGHNA and CDR2 YNFKEQ. The CDR3 region is CASSQDLSGSATDTQYF. The CDR3 nucleotides read TGTGCCAGCAGCCAGGACCTGAGCGGGAGTGCAACAGATACGCAGTATTTT.

This chain joins TRBV21-1 and TRBJ2-7; no check of the table's D call, TRBD2, against the DNA was made. TRBV21-1 is a pseudogene locus. The CDR3 is 17 residues long. The CDR3 DNA reads TGTGCCAGCAGCACTCATTGGTTCAGCATTACTATTTACGAGCAGTACTTC. Translating gives CASSTHWFSITIYEQYF.

V gene TRBV6-5 combines with J gene TRBJ1-4, with D uncertain. The V end lost 0 bases, the J end lost 0 bases, and 8 bases lay between the germline ends. Germline V gene data show CDR1 as MNHEY and CDR2 as SVGAGI. The CDR3 extends over 16 amino acids. The CDR3 sequence: CASSYSPGATNEKLFF. CDR3 DNA: TGTGCCAGCAGTTACTCTCCAGGAGCAACTAATGAAAAACTGTTTTTT.

The V and J genes are TRBV7-8 and TRBJ1-1, with a weak D call TRBD1 (5 bases). This CDR3 is built from 12 residues. V lost 2 bases and J 10 bases, leaving 11 bases between the germline ends. Germline assignment: CDR1 SGHVS and CDR2 FQNEAQ. CDR3 in DNA: TGTGCCAGCAGCTTAATCCGGGGACGAGCTTTCTTT. It encodes CASSLIRGRAFF.

This clone showed up just once. V and J are TRBV6-5 and TRBJ1-2, with D perhaps matching TRBD1 (6 bases). With 5 bases removed from V and 4 bases from J, the gap between germline ends came to 14 bases. The CDR3 extends over 14 amino acids. Per the germline V gene, CDR1 is MNHEY and CDR2 is SVGAGI. CDR3 DNA: TGTGCCAGCAGTGCCGCCGGGGGCTCCTATGGCTACACCTTC. This translates into CASSAAGGSYGYTF.

The V call is TRBV5-8, the J call TRBJ2-1; 10 bases line up with TRBD1. The germline V gene encodes CDR1 SGHTS and CDR2 YDEGEE. CDR3 length: 16 residues. V shed 3 bases and J 7 bases; nucleotides not matched to a gene: 10. The CDR3 sequence: CASSSPRDRGGNEQFF. The CDR3 coding sequence is TGTGCCAGCAGCTCCCCCCGGGACAGGGGCGGGAATGAGCAGTTCTTC.

This clone appeared once. This rearrangement joins TRBV19 to TRBJ2-2; D unclear. Between the trimmed V and J ends, which lost 3 bases and 0 bases, there was a span of 8 bases. CDR1 is LNHDA, CDR2 SQIVND, per germline (reference sequence). CDR3 length equals 15 residues. The CDR3 spells CASSIPWANTGELFF. CDR3 nucleotides: TGTGCCAGTAGTATCCCGTGGGCGAACACCGGGGAGCTGTTTTTT.

This sequence joins TRBV10-3 and TRBJ1-1, with a tentative D call TRBD1 (5 bases). V lost 3 bases, J lost 1 base, and 9 bases lay in between. Germline CDR1 ENHRY, CDR2 SYGVKD. CDR3 length: 14 amino acids. CDR3: CAISEGVGNTEAFF. DNA for the CDR3: TGTGCCATCAGTGAAGGGGTGGGGAACACTGAAGCTTTCTTT.

The chain uses TRBV18 and TRBJ2-5; D unresolved. Germline V lookup: CDR1 KGHSH, CDR2 LQKENI. V was trimmed by 5 bases and J by 2 bases, leaving 12 bases between them. This CDR3 contains 14 residues. Here the CDR3 reads CASSVARRQETQYF. The CDR3 DNA follows: TGTGCCAGCTCAGTGGCCAGAAGACAAGAGACCCAGTACTTC. Variable domain in full (rest from reference TRBV18 and TRBJ2-5): NAGVMQNPRHLVRRRGQEARLRCSPMKGHSHVYWYRQLPEEGLKFMVYLQKENIIDESGMPKERFSAEFPKEGPSILRIQQVVRGDSAAYFCASSVARRQETQYFGPGTRLLVL.

V and J are TRBV7-8 and TRBJ2-1; possible D gene TRBD2, 5 bases. This CDR3 spans 12 amino acids. From germline, CDR1 is SGHVS and CDR2 FQNEAQ. CDR3 bases: TGTGCGTCGGGGAAACCAACGAATGAGCAGTTCTTC. Protein: CASGKPTNEQFF.

The chain couples TRBV6-1 to TRBJ2-2; no firm D call. V was clipped by 7 bases and J by 7 bases, with 10 bases between them. Germline CDR1 is MNHNS and CDR2 is SASEGT. CDR3 length equals 12 residues. CDR3 DNA: TGTGCCAGCACTGGGGAACACGGGGAGCTGTTTTTT. It translates to CASTGEHGELFF.

This clone was found once. V and J are TRBV20-1 and TRBJ2-1; perhaps TRBD1 as D (6 bases). Germline assignment: CDR1 DFQATT and CDR2 SNEGSKA (reference sequence). The CDR3 has 11 residues. V gave up 5 bases and J gave up 6 bases, with 8 bases separating them. As DNA, the CDR3 is TGCAGTGCTCGGACAGTCAATGAGCAGTTCTTC. It translates to CSARTVNEQFF.

The V gene is TRBV4-3, the J gene TRBJ1-4; 7 bases are a match to TRBD1. Looked up from germline, CDR1 is LGHNA and CDR2 is YSLEER. After removal of 0 bases from V and 7 bases from J, the junction contained 11 bases not matched to a gene. The CDR3 is 17 residues long. CDR3 region: CASSQEIQGGAIEKLFF. The DNA for the CDR3 is TGCGCCAGCAGCCAAGAAATCCAGGGGGGGGCGATTGAAAAACTGTTTTTT.

V gene TRBV13 combines with J gene TRBJ2-4; D is unclear. Per germline, CDR1 PRHDT and CDR2 FYEKMQ (reference sequence). This CDR3 has 14 amino acids. The V end was cut by 6 bases, the J end by 6 bases, with 15 bases between. CDR3 protein: CASSSTRAGNIQYF. Written as DNA, the CDR3 is TGTGCCAGCAGTTCAACTCGCGCCGGAAACATTCAGTACTTC.